Presented here are 30 T cell receptor beta chains from one specimen sequenced in a study of blood T cells in healthy people across ages. The authors ran a second PCR of about 6 to 11 cycles using a sample-barcoded 5' primer and a J-beta primer mix. TCRdb re-analysed the 5' RACE reads in MiXCR, keeping a single row per CDR3 protein. The sample lists more than 1,400,000 distinct CDR3 sequences, approximately 38% occurring once. Sequencing was performed on blood. The receptors originated from a woman aged 18-35 years in good health.

The chain joins TRBV6-4 to TRBJ1-1, with D possibly TRBD1 on 6 matching bases. V lost 9 bases, J lost 1 base, and 15 bases lay in between. CDR3 length: 14 residues. The germline V gene encodes CDR1 MRHNA and CDR2 SNTAGT. CDR3 sequence reads: CARLGRGENTEAFF. DNA for the CDR3: TGTGCCAGACTCGGGAGGGGGGAGAACACTGAAGCTTTCTTT.

The chain carries TRBV27 and TRBJ1-5, with D perhaps TRBD1 (5 bases). The CDR3 consists of 14 residues. V lost 5 bases, J lost 7 bases, and 15 bases lay in between. Germline CDR1 and CDR2: MNHEY and SMNVEV (reference sequence). The CDR3 coding sequence is TGTGCCAGCAGTGTTGGAGGGGTGAGACAGCCCCAGCATTTT. Its protein product is CASSVGGVRQPQHF.

The genes are TRBV11-2 and TRBJ1-1; perhaps TRBD1 as D (5 bases). The V end was cut by 0 bases, the J end by 11 bases, with 19 bases between. The CDR3 is made up of 15 amino acids. Germline values: CDR1 SGHAT, CDR2 FQNNGV. The DNA of the CDR3 is TGTGCCAGCAGCTTAGATGACGGGACTACCCGGAGGGCTTTCTTT. It is translated as CASSLDDGTTRRAFF.

The chain carries TRBV29-1 and TRBJ2-7, with TRBD2 matching 8 bases. This CDR3 has 13 residues. Germline CDR1 SQVTM, CDR2 ANQGSEA. V was pared by 1 base and J by 7 bases, with 6 bases of the junction left unmatched. DNA of the CDR3: TGCAGCGTTGAAGCGGGAGGGGGGGATGAGCAGTACTTC. This translates into CSVEAGGGDEQYF.

The CDR3 DNA reads TGTGCCAGCAGTTTTCGGGACAGTAGACCACTAAATGAGCAGTTCTTC. Translation gives CASSFRDSRPLNEQFF. This chain connects TRBV11-2 to TRBJ2-1; 7 bases align to TRBD1. The CDR3 consists of 16 residues. CDR1 and CDR2 (germline): SGHAT, FQNNGV. V lost 6 bases to trimming and J lost 7 bases; unmatched junction nucleotides: 15. Using reference TRBV11-2 and TRBJ2-1 for the parts outside the CDR3, the full variable domain is EAGVAQSPRYKIIEKRQSVAFWCNPISGHATLYWYQQILGQGPKLLIQFQNNGVVDDSQLPKDRFSAERLKGVDSTLKIQPAKLEDSAVYLCASSFRDSRPLNEQFFGPGTRLTVL.

The chain uses TRBV5-1 and TRBJ2-7; 10 positions match TRBD2. The CDR3 has 16 residues. Germline CDR1 and CDR2: SGHRS and YFSETQ. Trimming took 3 bases from V and 0 from J; bases not matched to a gene: 6. CDR3 DNA sequence: TGCGCCAGCAGCTACAGACTAGCGGGCCTCTCCTACGAGCAGTACTTC. Encoded protein: CASSYRLAGLSYEQYF.

The chain combines TRBV11-2 with TRBJ1-1, with D uncertain. V lost 0 bases and J 4 bases, leaving 3 bases between the germline ends. The CDR3 covers 12 residues. Germline lookup yields CDR1 SGHAT and CDR2 FQNNGV. DNA for the CDR3: TGTGCCAGCAGCTTAGAACGCACTGAAGCTTTCTTT. This codes for CASSLERTEAFF.

This clonotype has just a few counts. This rearrangement joins TRBV3-1 to TRBJ2-6; no reliable D call. The germline gives CDR1 LGHDT, CDR2 YNNKEL (reference sequence). This CDR3 contains 16 residues. Trimming left V 2 bases short and J 0 bases short, with 8 bases between. CDR3: CASSQPLISGANVLTF. Here the CDR3 DNA reads TGTGCCAGCAGCCAACCCTTGATCTCTGGGGCCAACGTCCTGACTTTC.

V usage is TRBV12-3 or TRBV12-4 and J usage is TRBJ1-1, with 9 bases lining up with TRBD1. With 6 bases clipped from V and 6 bases from J, the junction kept 14 bases outside the gene matches. This CDR3 has 16 amino acids. The CDR3 here is CASSRLFTGGRSEAFF. The CDR3 DNA follows: TGTGCCAGCAGCCGTCTCTTTACAGGGGGCAGGTCTGAAGCTTTCTTT.

V is TRBV20-1 and J is TRBJ2-3; either TRBD1 or TRBD2 may supply D (6 bases each). Germline CDR1 DFQATT, CDR2 SNEGSKA (reference sequence). CDR3 length: 16 amino acids. V lost 6 bases and J 2 bases, leaving 21 bases between the germline ends. In nucleotides, the CDR3 is TGCAGTGCCCCACCCGGGGGCCCATACGACACAGATACGCAGTATTTT. It encodes CSAPPGGPYDTDTQYF.

The rearrangement uses TRBV12-3 or TRBV12-4 and TRBJ2-1; 8 bases are shared with TRBD2. This CDR3 has 14 residues. V dropped 7 bases and J dropped 10; count of bases not matched to a gene: 12. CDR3 bases: TGTGCCAGCATGGCCGCGGGGGGCCTTGACGAGCAGTTCTTC. It yields the protein CASMAAGGLDEQFF.

The rearrangement uses TRBV6-1 and TRBJ1-6; the D gene is possibly TRBD1 (6 bases). The ends were cut back, 4 bases at V and 6 bases at J, with 16 bases in the middle. Germline lookup yields CDR1 MNHNS and CDR2 SASEGT. The CDR3 loop spans 16 amino acids. The CDR3 reads CASSADSLYPNSPLHF. CDR3 DNA: TGTGCCAGCAGTGCGGACAGTCTCTATCCTAATTCACCCCTCCACTTT.

This clonotype came up a few times. The V gene is TRBV20-1, the J gene TRBJ1-4; 7 bases are shared with TRBD1. Germline-derived CDR1 and CDR2 are DFQATT and SNEGSKA (reference sequence). Losses at the gene ends were 1 base for V and 8 bases for J; bases not matched to a gene: 7. This CDR3 contains 14 residues. The CDR3 here is CSARVTGALEKLFF. The CDR3, as DNA: TGCAGTGCTAGAGTTACAGGGGCCTTGGAAAAACTGTTTTTT.

V usage is TRBV9 and J usage is TRBJ2-2; 7 nucleotides match TRBD1. Germline CDR1 SGDLS, CDR2 YYNGEE. V lost 3 bases to trimming and J lost 3 bases; unmatched junction nucleotides: 8. The CDR3 consists of 16 residues. For the CDR3, the DNA is TGTGCCAGCAGCGCTCAGCAGGGGGATTACACCGGGGAGCTGTTTTTT. It is translated as CASSAQQGDYTGELFF.

This chain uses TRBV18 with TRBJ2-5; 7 bases agree with TRBD1. The germline gives CDR1 KGHSH, CDR2 LQKENI. Trimming at V came to 5 bases and at J to 5 bases, leaving 5 bases not matched to a gene. CDR3 length equals 13 residues. This CDR3 is CASSADREETQYF. CDR3 nucleotide sequence: TGTGCCAGCTCAGCCGACAGGGAGGAGACCCAGTACTTC.

The V gene is TRBV12-5, the J gene TRBJ1-5; 7 bases agree with TRBD1. J gave up 2 bases and V 2 bases, and 15 bases lay outside the gene matches. Germline V gives CDR1 LGHNT, CDR2 FRNRAP. This CDR3 has 19 residues. CDR3 sequence (DNA): TGTGCTAGTGGTTTGAACCAGGGGGACACCGCGGTCGGCAATCAGCCCCAGCATTTT. Protein: CASGLNQGDTAVGNQPQHF. The entire variable domain, with the rest obtained from reference TRBV12-5 and TRBJ1-5, is as follows: DARVTQTPRHKVTEMGQEVTMRCQPILGHNTVFWYRQTMMQGLELLAYFRNRAPLDDSGMPKDRFSAEMPDATLATLKIQPSEPRDSAVYFCASGLNQGDTAVGNQPQHFGDGTRLSIL.

Only a few counts were recorded for this clonotype. V is TRBV4-1 and J is TRBJ1-2; D remains ambiguous. The length of the CDR3 is 13 residues. Germline assignment: CDR1 MGHRA and CDR2 YSYEKL. Trimming took off 0 bases at V and 6 bases at J, with 8 bases between the two ends. The CDR3 here is CASSQDLGNGYTF. The CDR3 coding sequence is TGCGCCAGCAGCCAAGATTTAGGGAATGGCTACACCTTC.

CDR3 in amino acids: CAISELQGGGTEAFF. As DNA, the CDR3 is TGTGCCATCAGTGAGTTACAGGGGGGCGGCACTGAAGCTTTCTTT. The rearrangement joins TRBV10-3 to TRBJ1-1; 8 nucleotides match TRBD1. Germline-derived CDR1 and CDR2 are ENHRY and SYGVKD. The CDR3 consists of 15 residues. Trimming cost V 1 base and J 4 bases; bases outside gene matches: 5.

This chain connects TRBV6-1 to TRBJ2-1, with D perhaps TRBD2 (5 bases). Germline V gene sequence: CDR1 MNHNS, CDR2 SASEGT. V lost 0 bases and J lost 4, with 7 bases in between. CDR3 length: 14 residues. This chain's CDR3 is CASSEASGYNEQFF. Written as DNA, the CDR3 is TGTGCCAGCAGTGAAGCGAGCGGTTACAATGAGCAGTTCTTC.

This clonotype was seen a handful of times. The rearrangement joins TRBV6-1 to TRBJ2-3; 9 bases are a match to TRBD2. Germline loops: CDR1 MNHNS, CDR2 SASEGT. V shed 6 bases and J 4 bases; nucleotides not matched to a gene: 2. The CDR3 is made up of 13 amino acids. CDR3 loop: CASRTSGSDTQYF. The CDR3 DNA reads as TGTGCCAGCAGGACTAGCGGATCAGATACGCAGTATTTT.

V and J are TRBV6-5 and TRBJ2-5, with D tentatively TRBD1 (6 bases). Per germline, CDR1 MNHEY and CDR2 SVGAGI. This CDR3 comprises 15 residues. Trimming cost V 4 bases and J 3 bases, with 15 bases left between them. For the CDR3, the DNA is TGTGCCAGCAGTTGGCTCCTTGGACAGAAAGAGACCCAGTACTTC. Protein sequence: CASSWLLGQKETQYF.

The chain has TRBV6-1 and TRBJ1-6; weak D call: TRBD1 (5 bases). Between the trimmed V and J ends, which lost 9 bases and 8 bases, there was a span of 23 bases. The CDR3 loop spans 16 amino acids. CDR1 MNHNS and CDR2 SASEGT come from the germline V gene. This CDR3 reads CASSIKTVRNDSPLHF. The CDR3 bases are TGTGCCAGTAGTATAAAGACAGTACGAAACGATTCACCCCTCCACTTT.

This clonotype is a singleton in its sample. The genes are TRBV7-2 and TRBJ2-5, with unresolved D. Germline V lookup: CDR1 SGHTA, CDR2 FQGNSA. This CDR3 is built from 14 residues. V dropped 8 bases and J dropped 11 bases, with 24 bases sitting between them. Written as DNA, the CDR3 is TGTGCCAGCCAGGCGCGAAGTTCCTACAATGAGCAGTACTTC. This translates into CASQARSSYNEQYF.

J is TRBJ2-5 and V is TRBV29-1; D possibly corresponds to TRBD2 (6 bases). Deletions cut 1 base from V and 11 bases from J, with 20 bases between. Germline V lookup: CDR1 SQVTM, CDR2 ANQGSEA. The CDR3 has 14 residues. CDR3 residues: CSVEGGTAYNEQYF. CDR3 coding DNA: TGCAGCGTTGAAGGCGGGACGGCCTACAATGAGCAGTACTTC.

This chain joins TRBV24-1 and TRBJ2-1; a weak D match, TRBD2 (5 bases). Trimming left V 9 bases short and J 8 bases short, with 16 bases between. The CDR3 is 13 residues long. Germline-derived CDR1 and CDR2 are KGHDR and SFDVKD. CDR3 DNA: TGTGCCACCTCGGAGTCAGCGGAATATGAGCAGTTCTTC. Protein product: CATSESAEYEQFF.

The chain has TRBV27 and TRBJ2-1; D gene ambiguous. Germline lookup yields CDR1 MNHEY and CDR2 SMNVEV (reference sequence). Trimming took 0 bases from V and 5 from J, leaving 8 bases between them. The CDR3 is 14 amino acids. The CDR3 coding sequence is TGTGCCAGCAGTTTATCGGCAGCAAACAATGAGCAGTTCTTC. Encoded protein: CASSLSAANNEQFF.

In this sample, this clonotype turned up a few times. V and J are TRBV29-1 and TRBJ2-5; D is unclear. CDR3 length: 13 amino acids. V was clipped by 4 bases and J by 5 bases, with 14 bases between them. Germline values: CDR1 SQVTM, CDR2 ANQGSEA. CDR3 protein: CSVVIGWLETQYF. The CDR3 DNA reads TGCAGCGTTGTAATCGGTTGGTTGGAGACCCAGTACTTC.

This clonotype appeared many times. This chain uses TRBV29-1 with TRBJ2-5; 13 bases fit TRBD2. The CDR3 is made up of 15 amino acids. Germline loops: CDR1 SQVTM, CDR2 ANQGSEA. Losses at the gene ends were 6 bases for V and 5 bases for J; bases not matched to a gene: 9. The CDR3 DNA sequence: TGCAGCGTAGATGGACTAGCGGGAGCGGAGGAGACCCAGTACTTC. Its translation: CSVDGLAGAEETQYF. Complete variable domain (other parts from reference TRBV29-1 and TRBJ2-5): SAVISQKPSRDICQRGTSLTIQCQVDSQVTMMFWYRQQPGQSLTLIATANQGSEATYESGFVIDKFPISRPNLTFSTLTVSNMSPEDSSIYLCSVDGLAGAEETQYFGPGTRLLVL.

This clonotype was seen more than once but under ten times. The V and J genes are TRBV20-1 and TRBJ2-3, with D possibly TRBD1 on 5 matching bases. CDR1 and CDR2 (germline): DFQATT, SNEGSKA (reference sequence). The CDR3 consists of 13 residues. The CDR3 loop reads CNSRDLRGDTQYF. DNA of the CDR3: TGCAACTCCAGGGATCTTAGGGGAGATACGCAGTATTTT.

This clonotype was found a few times. V usage is TRBV10-1 and J usage is TRBJ2-1, with a possible D match to TRBD2 (5 bases). Germline V gives CDR1 WNHNN, CDR2 SYGVQD (reference sequence). Trimming took 5 bases from V and 9 from J, leaving 14 bases between them. This CDR3 has 13 residues. CDR3 bases: TGCGCCAGCAGTAGGACTTCTCCGGGTGAGCAGTTCTTC. As protein: CASSRTSPGEQFF.